This T cell receptor beta chain was retrieved from a study of blood T cell repertoires in COVID-19. This table comes from immunoSEQ multiplex PCR, and its TCRdb copy is limited to in-frame clones, with some not included. This table has about 180,000 clones, more than 75% appearing once. Germline CDR1 and CDR2: SGHAT and FQNNGV. This CDR3 contains 16 residues. Germline trimming cut 1 base from V and 3 bases from J; bases unmatched to any gene: 0. This chain connects TRBV11-2 to TRBJ1-4, with 12 bases matching TRBD1. Sequenced: PBMCs or T cells enriched from blood (not recorded which). This TCR was sampled from a woman in her thirties who had recovered from COVID-19. CDR3 sequence: CASSLGDRGPNEKLFF. CDR3 coding DNA: TGTGCCAGCAGCTTAGGGGACAGGGGGCCTAATGAAAAACTGTTTTTT. Using reference TRBV11-2 and TRBJ1-4 for the parts outside the CDR3, the full variable domain is EAGVAQSPRYKIIEKRQSVAFWCNPISGHATLYWYQQILGQGPKLLIQFQNNGVVDDSQLPKDRFSAERLKGVDSTLKIQPAKLEDSAVYLCASSLGDRGPNEKLFFGSGTQLSVL.